Presented here are 25 T cell receptor beta chains from one specimen sequenced in a study of shared clonotypes between healthy human individuals. Data came from immunoSEQ multiplex PCR; TCRdb stores just in-frame clones and leaves some out. The sample has some 2,500,000 clones, roughly 93% seen once; the top ten hold 0.36%. Sequenced: naive CD4+ T cells from PBMCs. Described subset: CD45RA+ positively selected. These receptors all stem from a man between 18 and 35 years old in good health. Some clones in this sample may be carry-over from other donors' samples.

The CDR3 coding sequence is TGTGCCAGCAGTTACTCGCGGGGAGGAGGGGATGGCTACACCTTC. It translates to CASSYSRGGGDGYTF. The chain carries TRBV6-5 and TRBJ1-2, with D tentatively TRBD1 (5 bases). The V end was cut by 0 bases, the J end by 6 bases, with 14 bases between. Germline CDR1 MNHEY, CDR2 SVGAGI. This CDR3 region has 15 residues.

V usage is TRBV28 and J usage is TRBJ2-2, with no clear D. The CDR3 has 15 amino acids. V shed 2 bases and J shed 3 bases, with 10 bases lying between them. CDR1 and CDR2 from the germline V gene are MDHEN and SYDVKM. In DNA, the CDR3 is TGTGCCAGCAGTTTAGGTTCCTATCACACCGGGGAGCTGTTTTTT. Translation: CASSLGSYHTGELFF.

This clone was counted only a few times. The chain links TRBV29-1 to TRBJ2-3; D call uncertain. The CDR3 spans 12 residues. CDR1 is SQVTM and CDR2 is ANQGSEA in the germline V gene. V was cut by 3 bases and J by 6 bases, with 10 bases left in between. The CDR3 DNA is TGCAGCGTTGAGAGTACTCCGGATACGCAGTATTTT. Protein: CSVESTPDTQYF.

This clone was picked up one time. The genes are TRBV6-5 and TRBJ1-3; a possible D gene is TRBD1 (6 bases). Germline assignment: CDR1 MNHEY and CDR2 SVGAGI. The CDR3 totals 15 residues. V was trimmed by 7 bases and J by 3 bases, leaving 16 bases between them. CDR3 in amino acids: CASTRAGTLGNTIYF. The CDR3 coding sequence is TGTGCCAGCACCCGCGCCGGGACACTTGGAAACACCATATATTTT.

To note about this clone: The sample has other DNA sequences that encode this CDR3 too. The chain uses TRBV6-1 and TRBJ2-7; D is unresolved. CDR1 and CDR2 from the germline V gene are MNHNS and SASEGT. The CDR3 covers 11 residues. Deletions cut 3 bases from V and 4 bases from J, with 4 bases between. CDR3 in DNA: TGTGCCAGCAGTGACGCATACGAGCAGTACTTC. Its protein product is CASSDAYEQYF.

The V call is TRBV7-2, the J call TRBJ2-3; no firm D call. Deletions cut 4 bases from V and 4 bases from J, with 9 bases between. In germline, CDR1 is SGHTA, CDR2 FQGNSA. The CDR3 covers 13 residues. CDR3 coding DNA: TGTGCCAGCAGCTCCGTAGTTGCAGATACGCAGTATTTT. It codes for CASSSVVADTQYF.

This chain uses TRBV5-4 with TRBJ2-7; D is uncertain. Per the germline V gene, CDR1 is SGHNT and CDR2 is YYREEE (reference sequence). This CDR3 comprises 12 residues. V was shortened by 4 bases and J by 2 bases, with 7 bases between the two germline ends. CDR3 nucleotide sequence: TGTGCCAGCAGCAAAACTACCTACGAGCAGTACTTC. The encoded protein is CASSKTTYEQYF. The full variable domain, rest sourced from reference TRBV5-4 and TRBJ2-7, is ETGVTQSPTHLIKTRGQQVTLRCSSQSGHNTVSWYQQALGQGPQFIFQYYREEENGRGNFPPRFSGLQFPNYSSELNVNALELDDSALYLCASSKTTYEQYFGPGTRLTVT.

This clone showed up just once. The chain carries TRBV19 and TRBJ1-1; D might be TRBD1 (5 bases). The CDR3 loop spans 17 amino acids. The germline V gene has CDR1 LNHDA and CDR2 SQIVND (reference sequence). Deletions cut 5 bases from V and 0 bases from J, with 19 bases between. CDR3 bases: TGTGCCAGTAGTCGGGACCCACTCCCCCCCTTGAACACTGAAGCTTTCTTT. Its protein is CASSRDPLPPLNTEAFF.

The rearrangement uses TRBV18 and TRBJ2-5, with a weak D call TRBD2 (5 bases). The CDR3 contains 15 residues. Germline loops: CDR1 KGHSH, CDR2 LQKENI. V gave up 6 bases and J gave up 2 bases, with 16 bases separating them. The DNA for the CDR3 is TGTGCCAGCTCGTCGAAGTTCGGCGGGCAAGAGACCCAGTACTTC. This sequence encodes CASSSKFGGQETQYF.

For the CDR3, the DNA is TGTGCCAGCTCACCACGCGGACAGAGGAACACTGAAGCTTTCTTT. Residues: CASSPRGQRNTEAFF. The chain couples TRBV18 to TRBJ1-1, with D perhaps TRBD1 (6 bases). Trimming stripped 1 base from V and 1 base from J, with 10 bases between. The CDR3 covers 15 residues. From germline, CDR1 is KGHSH and CDR2 LQKENI.

A single count supports this clone. This chain uses TRBV7-9 with TRBJ2-7; TRBD2 matches 13 bases. The CDR3 is made up of 16 amino acids. Trimming cost V 5 bases and J 2 bases; bases outside gene matches: 6. The germline gives CDR1 SEHNR, CDR2 FQNEAQ (reference sequence). The CDR3 coding sequence is TGTGCCAGCAGCCGGGGACTAGCGGGACAGACCTACGAGCAGTACTTC. Translated: CASSRGLAGQTYEQYF.

On this clone itself: Other nucleotide sequences from this sample produce the same CDR3. The rearrangement links TRBV5-1 to TRBJ2-3; D is unclear. Germline V gives CDR1 SGHRS, CDR2 YFSETQ. Between the trimmed V and J ends, which lost 4 bases and 2 bases, there was a span of 8 bases. This CDR3 has 13 amino acids. The CDR3 DNA reads as TGCGCCAGCAGCAGGGCGGCCACAGATACGCAGTATTTT. Translated, it gives CASSRAATDTQYF.

This chain joins TRBV9 and TRBJ1-3, with D uncertain. From germline, CDR1 is SGDLS and CDR2 YYNGEE. V lost 3 bases and J 0 bases, leaving 7 bases between the germline ends. This CDR3 contains 14 residues. The CDR3 bases are TGTGCCAGCAGCGCCCATGCCTCTGGAAACACCATATATTTT. Protein sequence: CASSAHASGNTIYF.

The rearrangement uses TRBV7-9 and TRBJ2-3; D is undetermined. The germline gives CDR1 SEHNR, CDR2 FQNEAQ (reference sequence). The CDR3 is made up of 13 amino acids. Trimming removed 5 bases at V and 1 base at J, with 7 bases between. The CDR3 DNA sequence: TGTGCCAGCAGCGAGCGACGCACAGATACGCAGTATTTT. Its translation is CASSERRTDTQYF.

The chain recombines TRBV7-3 with TRBJ2-3; perhaps TRBD1 as D (6 bases). With 4 bases removed from V and 5 bases from J, the gap between germline ends came to 13 bases. The CDR3 is 14 amino acids. In germline, CDR1 is SGHTA, CDR2 FQGTGA. CDR3 protein: CASSSQGGKDTQYF. DNA of the CDR3: TGTGCCAGCAGCTCACAGGGTGGGAAAGATACGCAGTATTTT.

The V gene is TRBV9, the J gene TRBJ2-7; 8 bases are shared with TRBD2. The germline V gene encodes CDR1 SGDLS and CDR2 YYNGEE. The CDR3 extends over 14 amino acids. The J segment lost 3 bases and the V segment lost 4 bases, leaving 6 bases of the junction unmatched. Written as DNA, the CDR3 is TGTGCCAGCAGCCCGGGGGGGGTCCTCTACGAGCAGTACTTC. Amino acids: CASSPGGVLYEQYF. Looking up the rest from reference TRBV9 and TRBJ2-7 gives the full variable domain: DSGVTQTPKHLITATGQRVTLRCSPRSGDLSVYWYQQSLDQGLQFLIQYYNGEERAKGNILERFSAQQFPDLHSELNLSSLELGDSALYFCASSPGGVLYEQYFGPGTRLTVT.

The sample holds one count of this clone. The V and J genes are TRBV5-1 and TRBJ2-1; D unresolved. Trimming cost V 4 bases and J 6 bases, with 14 bases left between them. The CDR3 covers 14 residues. Looked up from germline, CDR1 is SGHRS and CDR2 is YFSETQ. This CDR3 is CASSDPGSANEQFF. The CDR3 DNA follows: TGCGCCAGCAGCGACCCCGGGTCAGCCAATGAGCAGTTCTTC.

The chain recombines TRBV2 with TRBJ2-3; no definite D call. Germline CDR1 is SNHLY and CDR2 is FYNNEI. V lost 6 bases, J lost 0 bases, and 10 bases lay in between. The length of the CDR3 is 14 residues. Here the CDR3 reads CASRVRTSTDTQYF. The CDR3 DNA sequence: TGTGCCAGCAGGGTCCGAACTAGCACAGATACGCAGTATTTT.

Comment on this clone: Distinct nucleotide sequences in the sample also encode this CDR3. V usage is TRBV19 and J usage is TRBJ1-5, with no clear D. The CDR3 covers 13 residues. Germline assignment: CDR1 LNHDA and CDR2 SQIVND (reference sequence). The V end lost 4 bases, the J end lost 2 bases, and 6 bases lay between the germline ends. The CDR3 DNA sequence: TGTGCCAGTAGTACTTTGGGCAATCAGCCCCAGCATTTT. Its protein is CASSTLGNQPQHF.

With regard to this clone: The same CDR3 also results from other DNA sequences found in this sample. The chain uses TRBV20-1 and TRBJ1-2; D is possibly TRBD1 (6 bases). Germline CDR1 DFQATT, CDR2 SNEGSKA (reference sequence). The CDR3 is 11 residues long. V lost 3 bases to trimming and J lost 8 bases, with 10 bases between them. CDR3 DNA: TGCAGTGCTAGTGGGGGGGGCGGCTACACCTTC. This gives the protein CSASGGGGYTF.

The CDR3 region has the DNA TGTGCCAGTAGCCAGGGTAAGAACACTGAAGCTTTCTTT. This translates into CASSQGKNTEAFF. V usage is TRBV19 and J usage is TRBJ1-1; perhaps TRBD1 as D (5 bases). Germline CDR1 LNHDA, CDR2 SQIVND (reference sequence). This CDR3 has 13 amino acids. V lost 6 bases to trimming and J lost 1 base, with 9 bases between them.

CDR3 DNA: TGCGCCAGCAGCTTGATGCCGAGGGAGTGGTACGAGCAGTACTTC. It specifies CASSLMPREWYEQYF. V gene TRBV5-1 combines with J gene TRBJ2-7; maybe TRBD2 (5 bases). Trimming shortened V by 1 base and J by 4 bases, and 15 bases separated the two germline ends. Germline-derived CDR1 and CDR2 are SGHRS and YFSETQ. This CDR3 comprises 15 residues.

This clone is a singleton in its sample. This sequence joins TRBV4-1 and TRBJ2-1; 10 bases align to TRBD2. From germline, CDR1 is MGHRA and CDR2 YSYEKL. The length of the CDR3 is 18 residues. Losses at the gene ends were 4 bases for V and 5 bases for J; bases not matched to a gene: 14. The CDR3 bases are TGCGCCAGCAGCCCAGGACGCCTCAGCGGGAGGGCCAACAATGAGCAGTTCTTC. This encodes CASSPGRLSGRANNEQFF.

This chain joins TRBV7-9 and TRBJ2-7, with D hard to call. Trimming left V 2 bases short and J 5 bases short, with 16 bases between. From germline, CDR1 is SEHNR and CDR2 FQNEAQ (reference sequence). This CDR3 is built from 15 residues. CDR3 sequence: CASSLSGSPAHEQYF. In DNA form, the CDR3 reads TGTGCCAGCAGCTTAAGTGGTAGCCCGGCCCACGAGCAGTACTTC. The whole variable domain, remainder taken from reference TRBV7-9 and TRBJ2-7, is DTGVSQNPRHKITKRGQNVTFRCDPISEHNRLYWYRQTLGQGPEFLTYFQNEAQLEKSRLLSDRFSAERPKGSFSTLEIQRTEQGDSAMYLCASSLSGSPAHEQYFGPGTRLTVT.

The rearrangement links TRBV19 to TRBJ1-5, with a weak D call TRBD1 (5 bases). Trimming removed 3 bases from V and 6 bases from J, with 15 bases in between. Germline assignment: CDR1 LNHDA and CDR2 SQIVND (reference sequence). The CDR3 contains 15 residues. Here the CDR3 reads CASSIGQGFSQPQHF. In DNA form, the CDR3 reads TGTGCCAGTAGTATCGGGCAGGGTTTCAGTCAGCCCCAGCATTTT.